These 27 T cell receptor beta chains were all obtained from the same sample, sequenced in a study of blood T cell repertoires in COVID-19. Clones were sequenced by immunoSEQ multiplex PCR, and TCRdb holds only the in-frame ones, with some missing. The sample lists some 250,000 clones; roughly 91% were seen once. Source material: peripheral blood. The receptor source for this set is a woman in her thirties or forties who had recovered from COVID-19.

J is TRBJ1-3 and V is TRBV5-1, with D perhaps TRBD1 (5 bases). The germline V and J ends were trimmed by 4 bases and 4 bases, with 21 bases remaining between them. The germline CDR1 and CDR2 sequences are SGHRS and YFSETQ. This CDR3 contains 17 residues. The CDR3 spells CASSRGDAELRGNTIYF. The CDR3 nucleotides read TGCGCCAGCAGCCGCGGGGACGCCGAGTTGAGAGGAAACACCATATATTTT.

There are a few counts of this clone. This chain uses TRBV7-9 with TRBJ1-2, with D perhaps TRBD1 (5 bases). V gave up 3 bases and J gave up 6 bases, with 14 bases separating them. The CDR3 consists of 14 residues. Looked up from germline, CDR1 is SEHNR and CDR2 is FQNEAQ (reference sequence). CDR3 nucleotides: TGTGCCAGCAGCTTGGGGAAACAGGAGCATGGCTACACCTTC. Translated: CASSLGKQEHGYTF.

This chain connects TRBV15 to TRBJ2-7; 7 bases fit TRBD2. This CDR3 is built from 18 residues. V was clipped by 1 base and J by 0 bases; unmatched bases: 12. CDR1 is LNHNV and CDR2 is YYDKDF in the germline V gene (reference sequence). The CDR3 nucleotides are TGTGCCACCAGCAGAGCCCGGGGGGAGCGCACAAGCTCCTACGAGCAGTACTTC. It yields the protein CATSRARGERTSSYEQYF.

The rearrangement uses TRBV5-1 and TRBJ1-1; 7 nucleotides match TRBD1. The germline V gene encodes CDR1 SGHRS and CDR2 YFSETQ. This CDR3 contains 15 residues. The V gene end was trimmed by 4 bases and the J gene end by 1 base; junction bases not matched to a gene: 7. The DNA for the CDR3 is TGCGCCAGCAGCCACAAGACAGGGCGGAACACTGAAGCTTTCTTT. Encoded protein: CASSHKTGRNTEAFF.

J is TRBJ2-5 and V is TRBV27, with 11 bases that match TRBD2. Germline V CDR1 and CDR2: MNHEY, SMNVEV (reference sequence). V shed 5 bases and J 2 bases; nucleotides not matched to a gene: 7. The CDR3 loop spans 16 amino acids. The CDR3 DNA reads TGTGCCAGCAGTCCCCGACTAGCGGGAAAACAAGAGACCCAGTACTTC. Translating gives CASSPRLAGKQETQYF.

V gene TRBV27 combines with J gene TRBJ1-1, with 7 bases aligning to TRBD1. Germline-derived CDR1 and CDR2 are MNHEY and SMNVEV (reference sequence). The V segment lost 6 bases and the J segment 1 base; nucleotides outside the gene matches: 5. The CDR3 loop spans 14 amino acids. DNA of the CDR3: TGTGCCAGCAGCCGGGACAGCCCGAACACTGAAGCTTTCTTT. This gives the protein CASSRDSPNTEAFF.

The chain has TRBV5-6 and TRBJ1-2; TRBD1 aligns across 8 bases. Losses at the gene ends were 0 bases for V and 6 bases for J; bases not matched to a gene: 4. The CDR3 sequence is 14 residues long. The V gene's germline CDR1 is SGHDT and CDR2 YYEEEE. The CDR3 DNA is TGTGCCAGCAGCTTGGTGGCCAGGGGGCATGGCTACACCTTC. This codes for CASSLVARGHGYTF.

This clone occurred a few times. The V call is TRBV19, the J call TRBJ2-7, with 8 bases identical to TRBD2. The CDR3 length is 15 residues. The germline V gene encodes CDR1 LNHDA and CDR2 SQIVND (reference sequence). Trimming took 5 bases from V and 3 from J; bases not matched to a gene: 9. The DNA of the CDR3 is TGTGCCAGTAGTCGGGGGGGCAGCGGTGACTACGAGCAGTACTTC. Protein: CASSRGGSGDYEQYF.

The chain carries TRBV4-3 and TRBJ1-4, with D possibly matching TRBD1 (5 bases). Germline loops: CDR1 LGHNA, CDR2 YSLEER. This CDR3 contains 16 residues. Trimming stripped 1 base from V and 3 bases from J, with 12 bases between. CDR3 DNA sequence: TGCGCCAGCAGCCAAGCCGGGGGGAGTCCTAATGAAAAACTGTTTTTT. It is translated as CASSQAGGSPNEKLFF.

The genes are TRBV4-1 and TRBJ2-7; the D gene is possibly TRBD1 (6 bases). The CDR3 loop spans 17 amino acids. Germline CDR1 is MGHRA and CDR2 is YSYEKL. Trimming left V 3 bases short and J 2 bases short, with 20 bases between. CDR3 bases: TGCGCCAGCAGCCATCCCGGGACAACGCCAAACACCTACGAGCAGTACTTC. It codes for CASSHPGTTPNTYEQYF.

Worth noting for this clone: One end of the junction varies from germline; a read error may be responsible. The rearrangement links TRBV5-4 to TRBJ1-2; the match to TRBD1 covers 9 bases. The germline V gene encodes CDR1 SGHNT and CDR2 YYREEE (reference sequence). The CDR3 extends over 14 amino acids. DNA of the CDR3: TGTGCCAGCAGCCGACCTACGGGACAGGGCCCCTACCTCTTC. It translates to CASSRPTGQGPYLF.

DNA for the CDR3: TGTGCCAGCAGCCCCACCCGGTGGGGGGGGGACGAAAAACTGTTTTTT. It is translated as CASSPTRWGGDEKLFF. This chain joins TRBV11-2 and TRBJ1-4, with a tentative D call TRBD1 (5 bases). This CDR3 region has 16 residues. Trimming took 5 bases from V and 8 from J, leaving 21 bases between them. Germline loops: CDR1 SGHAT, CDR2 FQNNGV.

This clone was seen once. The chain has TRBV23-1 and TRBJ1-4, with D tentatively TRBD1 (6 bases). TRBV23-1 is given ORF status, its function remaining uncertain. This CDR3 has 15 residues. Trimming took 4 bases from V and 0 from J, leaving 9 bases between them. Here the CDR3 DNA reads TGCGCCAGCAGTCCCCGACAGGCAACTAATGAAAAACTGTTTTTT. It yields the protein CASSPRQATNEKLFF.

This rearrangement joins TRBV27 to TRBJ1-5; 8 nucleotides align to TRBD1. CDR3 size: 14 residues. V was pared by 4 bases and J by 6 bases, with 5 bases of the junction left unmatched. CDR1 is MNHEY and CDR2 is SMNVEV in the germline V gene (reference sequence). CDR3 residues: CASSSGQGFQPQHF. In DNA form, the CDR3 reads TGTGCCAGCAGTTCCGGACAGGGCTTTCAGCCCCAGCATTTT.

The chain links TRBV5-6 to TRBJ2-7; TRBD1 matches at 9 bases. The length of the CDR3 is 15 residues. The V gene's germline CDR1 is SGHDT and CDR2 YYEEEE. V was pared by 2 bases and J by 5 bases, with 8 bases of the junction left unmatched. Here the CDR3 DNA reads TGTGCCAGCAGCTTACTGGGGACAGGGCGGCACGAGCAGTACGTC. Residues: CASSLLGTGRHEQYV.

The rearrangement joins TRBV7-2 to TRBJ2-1, with 12 bases matching TRBD2. This CDR3 has 15 residues. CDR1 and CDR2 from the germline V gene are SGHTA and FQGNSA. The junction had 6 bases not matched to a gene; V was cut back by 7 bases and J by 5 bases. CDR3 sequence: CASTQGLAGHNEQFF. CDR3 in DNA: TGTGCCAGCACCCAGGGACTAGCGGGCCACAATGAGCAGTTCTTC.

This chain uses TRBV5-1 with TRBJ2-3, with no clear D. Germline values: CDR1 SGHRS, CDR2 YFSETQ. Trimming pared 0 bases from V and 5 bases from J, leaving 4 bases between. This CDR3 region has 12 residues. CDR3 residues: CASSLAQDTQYF. The CDR3 nucleotides are TGCGCCAGCAGCTTGGCCCAAGATACGCAGTATTTT.

The V gene is TRBV6-2 or TRBV6-3, the J gene TRBJ2-1; D possibly corresponds to TRBD2 (5 bases). V was trimmed by 2 bases and J by 7 bases, leaving 12 bases between them. CDR1 and CDR2 from the germline V gene are MNHEY and SVGEGT. The CDR3 contains 14 residues. The CDR3 DNA reads as TGTGCCAGCAGTTACCCGGCTAGCAGGAATGAGCAGTTCTTC. It specifies CASSYPASRNEQFF.

The chain combines TRBV18 with TRBJ1-2; tentative D call: TRBD1 (5 bases). Trimming pared 2 bases from V and 8 bases from J, leaving 15 bases between. This CDR3 region has 14 residues. The germline CDR1 and CDR2 sequences are KGHSH and LQKENI. The CDR3 spells CASSPVGAPTGYTF. The CDR3 DNA is TGTGCCAGCTCACCAGTTGGGGCCCCGACAGGCTACACCTTC.

The V and J genes are TRBV19 and TRBJ1-2; 9 bases are a match to TRBD1. Trimming cost V 7 bases and J 4 bases; bases outside gene matches: 4. The CDR3 consists of 13 residues. The germline V gene has CDR1 LNHDA and CDR2 SQIVND (reference sequence). In nucleotides, the CDR3 is TGTGCCAGTACCAAGGACAGGGGCTATGGCTACACCTTC. Amino acid sequence: CASTKDRGYGYTF.

The chain couples TRBV5-6 to TRBJ2-5, with TRBD1 as a possible D gene (6 bases). The V gene lost 2 bases and the J gene lost 5 bases, with 13 bases spanning the gap. The germline V gene has CDR1 SGHDT and CDR2 YYEEEE. The CDR3 has 14 residues. The CDR3 here is CASSLPTGLETQYF. The CDR3 nucleotides read TGTGCCAGCAGCTTACCAACAGGGCTCGAGACCCAGTACTTC.

The chain joins TRBV5-6 to TRBJ1-1, with D maybe TRBD1 (5 bases). This CDR3 has 14 amino acids. Germline values: CDR1 SGHDT, CDR2 YYEEEE. Trimming shortened V by 1 base and J by 7 bases, and 14 bases separated the two germline ends. The CDR3 sequence: CASSLWVGDFEAFF. In DNA form, the CDR3 reads TGTGCCAGCAGCTTGTGGGTCGGGGACTTTGAAGCTTTCTTT.

The rearrangement uses TRBV9 and TRBJ2-5, with 7 nucleotides matching TRBD2. V lost 2 bases, J lost 5 bases, and 9 bases stayed unmatched. CDR1 SGDLS and CDR2 YYNGEE come from the germline V gene. This CDR3 is 15 amino acids long. The CDR3 loop reads CASSVGGSNWETQYF. Here the CDR3 DNA reads TGTGCCAGCAGCGTCGGCGGGAGTAATTGGGAGACCCAGTACTTC.

V usage is TRBV30 and J usage is TRBJ1-6; tentative D call: TRBD1 (6 bases). The germline CDR1 and CDR2 sequences are GTSNPN and SVGIG (reference sequence). This CDR3 comprises 15 residues. Trimming stripped 2 bases from V and 7 bases from J, with 15 bases between. The CDR3 spells CAWSTGGRGNSPLHF. The CDR3 DNA reads as TGTGCCTGGAGTACCGGCGGCAGGGGAAATTCACCCCTCCACTTT. Looking up the rest from reference TRBV30 and TRBJ1-6 gives the full variable domain: SQTIHQWPATLVQPVGSPLSLECTVEGTSNPNLYWYRQAAGRGLQLLFYSVGIGQISSEVPQNLSASRPQDRQFILSSKKLLLSDSGFYLCAWSTGGRGNSPLHFGNGTRLTVT.

The chain combines TRBV10-3 with TRBJ1-6; D may be TRBD1 (6 bases). With 6 bases removed from V and 3 bases from J, the gap between germline ends came to 12 bases. Germline V lookup: CDR1 ENHRY, CDR2 SYGVKD. This CDR3 is 15 amino acids long. The CDR3 DNA reads as TGTGCCATCAGACAGGGAGGGATCTATAATTCACCCCTCCACTTT. It codes for CAIRQGGIYNSPLHF.

The CDR3 protein is CASSTTGGYNEQFF. CDR3 sequence (DNA): TGTGCCAGTAGTACAACAGGGGGCTACAATGAGCAGTTCTTC. The rearrangement links TRBV19 to TRBJ2-1, with 8 nucleotides matching TRBD1. Germline loops: CDR1 LNHDA, CDR2 SQIVND (reference sequence). The CDR3 sequence is 14 residues long. V gave up 4 bases and J gave up 3 bases; unmatched junction bases: 2.

This chain joins TRBV15 and TRBJ1-1; D possibly corresponds to TRBD1 (6 bases). The germline V gene has CDR1 LNHNV and CDR2 YYDKDF (reference sequence). The V end lost 1 base, the J end lost 1 base, and 10 bases lay between the germline ends. The CDR3 is 15 residues long. In DNA form, the CDR3 reads TGTGCCACCAGCAGAGGTGGACAGACGAACACTGAAGCTTTCTTT. This sequence encodes CATSRGGQTNTEAFF.